The subject of this entry is one T cell receptor (beta chain). Its antigen is still unknown. This entry comes from a study of T cells in localized non-small cell lung cancer. The study's findings and limits: Heterogeneity within the tumor remains possible, as just one region underwent sequencing. The highest T cell clonality was in uninvolved adjacent lung, above tumor. When the top 100 tumor clones were examined, a median approximately 59 of them also appeared in the adjacent lung, which was paired and uninvolved. Increased T cell density in blood showed an association with longer overall survival.

Data came from immunoSEQ multiplex PCR; TCRdb stores just in-frame clones and leaves some out. The sample includes about 3,500 clones, approximately 43% of them seen just once. The CDR3 spans 16 residues. V was clipped by 5 bases and J by 0 bases; unmatched bases: 6. From germline, CDR1 is SSHAT and CDR2 FNYEAQ (reference sequence). The sample was lung tumor tissue, taken before any cancer treatment. This TCR derives from a male donor older than 55 with stage I lung adenocarcinoma. The rearrangement uses TRBV7-7 and TRBJ2-1; TRBD1 matches 8 bases. Written as DNA, the CDR3 is TGTGCCAGCAGCAAGAGACAGGGGAGCTCCTACAATGAGCAGTTCTTC. Residues: CASSKRQGSSYNEQFF.